These 15 T cell receptor delta chains share one sample of origin, sequenced in a study of Vδ1+ human thymocytes. Broader study findings: Highly polyclonal TRG and TRD repertoires with Gaussian CDR3 length distributions appeared in thymus.

These receptors have no known antigen. The template was reverse-transcribed extracted RNA. Pooled V-gene forward primers with one constant-region reverse primer generated the CDR3 amplicons by multiplex PCR. TCRdb re-called the multiplex PCR reads using CATT. The table shows about 58,000 delta-chain clones, with about 14% occurring only once. The material sequenced was Vdelta1+ gamma-delta thymocytes from the thymus. Noted subset: FACS-sorted CD3+ TCRalphabeta- TCRVdelta1+ TCRVdelta2- thymocytes. The receptors were gathered from a girl less than two years old who had congenital heart surgery.

This clone was seen more than once but under ten times. This chain uses TRDV1 with TRDJ1, with TRDD3 matching over 10 bases. The germline V gene encodes CDR1 TSWWSYY and CDR2 QGS. The V and J ends lost 4 bases and 0 bases, in that order; junction bases with no gene match: 20. This CDR3 is 21 amino acids long. CDR3 sequence reads: CALGVFTGGLSPVSYTDKLIF. The CDR3 DNA sequence: TGTGCTCTTGGGGTATTTACTGGGGGATTATCTCCCGTTTCGTACACCGATAAACTCATCTTT.

This clone has more than one count but fewer than ten. V gene TRDV1 combines with J gene TRDJ1; 8 nucleotides match TRDD3. The germline V gene encodes CDR1 TSWWSYY and CDR2 QGS. The CDR3 has 19 amino acids. V lost 0 bases to trimming and J lost 0 bases; unmatched junction nucleotides: 12. CDR3 sequence: CALGELFLQLGVDTDKLIF. CDR3 nucleotide sequence: TGTGCTCTTGGGGAACTATTTCTACAACTGGGGGTCGACACCGATAAACTCATCTTT.

The chain uses TRDV1 and TRDJ1; D is possibly TRDD2 (8 bases). The CDR3 spans 20 residues. Between the trimmed V and J ends, which lost 5 bases and 6 bases, there was a span of 34 bases. Germline V gene lookup returns CDR1 TSWWSYY and CDR2 QGS. The CDR3 region has the DNA TGTGCTCTTGGGACAACCCGAGCTTCCTACGTTACGGGGGGATCCAATAAACTCATCTTT. Translating it yields CALGTTRASYVTGGSNKLIF.

This clone was observed a few times. This chain joins TRDV1 and TRDJ1; TRDD3 aligns across 11 bases. The CDR3 has 23 amino acids. From germline, CDR1 is TSWWSYY and CDR2 QGS. V shed 5 bases and J 3 bases; nucleotides not matched to a gene: 29. As DNA, the CDR3 is TGTGCTCTTGGGAATCCCCGGAGGCCCTACCGTGGACTGGGGGATAAAGGGGCCGATAAACTCATCTTT. It specifies CALGNPRRPYRGLGDKGADKLIF.

This clone was detected a few times. The chain combines TRDV1 with TRDJ1; 9 bases line up with TRDD3. Germline CDR1 reads TSWWSYY; CDR2 reads QGS. V shed 0 bases and J 2 bases; nucleotides not matched to a gene: 7. This CDR3 is 17 amino acids long. The CDR3 nucleotides are TGTGCTCTTGGGGAACTAGACTATCTGGGGGATACCGATAAACTCATCTTT. Its translation: CALGELDYLGDTDKLIF.

The rearrangement uses TRDV1 and TRDJ1, with 10 bases that match TRDD3. Losses at the gene ends were 3 bases for V and 0 bases for J; bases not matched to a gene: 16. CDR1 and CDR2 from the germline V gene are TSWWSYY and QGS. The CDR3 is 20 residues long. CDR3 amino acids: CALGEPSYPDTGGYTDKLIF. In nucleotides, the CDR3 is TGTGCTCTTGGGGAGCCTTCCTATCCGGATACTGGGGGATACACCGATAAACTCATCTTT.

The genes are TRDV2 and TRDJ1; 8 bases align to TRDD3. V lost 1 base and J lost 0; bases outside the gene matches: 6. The CDR3 runs 16 residues. Germline V lookup: CDR1 GEAIGNYY, CDR2 EKD. DNA of the CDR3: TGTGCCTGTGACACTCCGGGGATACAGAACACCGATAAACTCATCTTT. Amino acid sequence: CACDTPGIQNTDKLIF.

The chain employs TRDV1 and TRDJ1; 8 positions match TRDD2. V gave up 0 bases and J gave up 2 bases; unmatched junction bases: 17. The V gene's germline CDR1 is TSWWSYY and CDR2 QGS. The CDR3 has 20 amino acids. The CDR3 nucleotides are TGTGCTCTTGGGGAACTCTTGTGTCTTCCTACTTACTGCGGTACCGATAAACTCATCTTT. Its translation is CALGELLCLPTYCGTDKLIF.

This clone has just a few counts. The chain carries TRDV3 and TRDJ1, with 10 bases identical to TRDD3. The length of the CDR3 is 22 residues. CDR1 and CDR2 (germline): TVYSNPD, GDNSRS (reference sequence). V shed 5 bases and J 0 bases; nucleotides not matched to a gene: 30. This chain's CDR3 is CAPSSFILSKGGYGWYTDKLIF. The DNA for the CDR3 is TGTGCCCCCTCCAGTTTTATCCTAAGTAAGGGGGGATACGGCTGGTACACCGATAAACTCATCTTT.

The chain has TRDV1 and TRDJ1, with 12 bases aligning to TRDD3. The J segment lost 6 bases and the V segment lost 2 bases, leaving 19 bases of the junction unmatched. The CDR3 is 20 residues long. Per germline, CDR1 TSWWSYY and CDR2 QGS. The CDR3 DNA reads TGTGCTCTTGGGGAAACCCCGGATTATCTTACTGGGGGATACAAGCATAAACTCATCTTT. It translates to CALGETPDYLTGGYKHKLIF.

This clone was seen only a few times. The chain employs TRDV1 and TRDJ1; D uncertain. Trimming removed 0 bases at V and 0 bases at J, with 11 bases between. The length of the CDR3 is 16 residues. Germline CDR1 TSWWSYY, CDR2 QGS. The CDR3 DNA sequence: TGTGCTCTTGGGGAACTAGCTGATTCAGACACCGATAAACTCATCTTT. Its protein is CALGELADSDTDKLIF.

V and J are TRDV2 and TRDJ1; 8 bases agree with TRDD3. This CDR3 has 18 residues. The ends lost 0 bases at V and 0 bases at J; junction bases unmatched: 11. From germline, CDR1 is GEAIGNYY and CDR2 EKD. The CDR3 nucleotides are TGTGCCTGTGACACCGGGGACTGGGGGGTATGGTACACCGATAAACTCATCTTT. It translates to CACDTGDWGVWYTDKLIF.

The V call is TRDV1, the J call TRDJ1; 8 bases map to TRDD3. V was clipped by 6 bases and J by 0 bases; unmatched bases: 24. This CDR3 is built from 21 residues. Germline loops: CDR1 TSWWSYY, CDR2 QGS. CDR3 bases: TGTGCTCTTGGAGCCTTTTCCCAACCAACCTGGGGGAGCCGGTACACCGATAAACTCATCTTT. This codes for CALGAFSQPTWGSRYTDKLIF.

The chain is built from TRDV1 and TRDJ1; 9 nucleotides align to TRDD3. The CDR3 runs to 24 residues. The germline V gene encodes CDR1 TSWWSYY and CDR2 QGS. V shed 3 bases and J 0 bases; nucleotides not matched to a gene: 29. This CDR3 is CALGEPAWDSYHFTGGADTDKLIF. The CDR3 DNA sequence: TGTGCTCTTGGGGAGCCCGCTTGGGATTCCTATCACTTTACTGGGGGAGCTGACACCGATAAACTCATCTTT.

This clone was detected a few times. This rearrangement joins TRDV1 to TRDJ1; the D gene is possibly TRDD3 (7 bases). Trimming left V 9 bases short and J 0 bases short, with 38 bases between. Germline CDR1 reads TSWWSYY; CDR2 reads QGS. The CDR3 totals 22 residues. The CDR3: CALGTSSSSHGGTPPYTDKLIF. The CDR3 DNA sequence: TGTGCTCTGGGGACTTCCTCTTCGTCACATGGGGGAACACCCCCGTACACCGATAAACTCATCTTT.